One T cell receptor beta chain is described in this entry. This entry comes from a study of blood T cell repertoires in COVID-19. The wider study: The United States, Italy and Spain supplied acute and convalescent COVID-19 samples.

CDR3 length: 12 amino acids. The germline gives CDR1 MDHEN, CDR2 SYDVKM. Between the trimmed V and J ends, which lost 7 bases and 6 bases, there was a span of 12 bases. Libraries were prepared by immunoSEQ multiplex PCR; TCRdb keeps only in-frame clonotypes and omits some of them. The sample holds about 150,000 clones, 65% to 85% seen once. The chain couples TRBV28 to TRBJ1-2; D is undetermined. The sequencing input was peripheral blood. The clonotype was recovered from a woman aged 45-59 years with acute or convalescent COVID-19. The CDR3 bases are TGTGCCAGCAACTCGGGATTTAATGGCTACACCTTC. Residues: CASNSGFNGYTF.